Shown below are 27 T cell receptor beta chains from a single sample sequenced in a study of T cell changes during pregnancy in multiple sclerosis. The repertoire was sequenced with immunoSEQ multiplex PCR; TCRdb's copy has only in-frame clones and lacks some. The sample carries roughly 68,000 clones, roughly 94% recorded once. Sequences were derived from peripheral blood, sampled in the second trimester of pregnancy. The receptors were gathered from a female donor in good health, enrolled as a control in a pregnancy study.

The chain links TRBV4-1 to TRBJ2-3; D remains unclear. Trimming removed 4 bases at V and 5 bases at J, with 10 bases between. This CDR3 has 13 residues. Germline-derived CDR1 and CDR2 are MGHRA and YSYEKL. The CDR3 sequence is CASSLKRRDTQYF. CDR3 DNA: TGCGCCAGCAGCCTCAAGCGAAGAGATACGCAGTATTTT.

The gene calls are TRBV28 and TRBJ1-1; D call uncertain. The ends were cut back, 6 bases at V and 5 bases at J, with 16 bases in the middle. The CDR3 runs to 14 residues. The germline V gene encodes CDR1 MDHEN and CDR2 SYDVKM. CDR3 residues: CASSHTGKETEAFF. DNA for the CDR3: TGTGCCAGCAGCCATACCGGGAAAGAAACTGAAGCTTTCTTT.

The chain joins TRBV5-1 to TRBJ1-6; TRBD1 matches 9 bases. This CDR3 has 14 amino acids. The ends lost 4 bases at V and 8 bases at J; junction bases unmatched: 4. Germline CDR1 SGHRS, CDR2 YFSETQ. CDR3 sequence (DNA): TGCGCCAGCAGCACGGACAGGGGTTATTCACCCCTCCACTTT. The encoded protein is CASSTDRGYSPLHF.

This rearrangement joins TRBV7-3 to TRBJ2-1; D ambiguous. Germline CDR1 and CDR2: SGHTA and FQGTGA. V lost 0 bases to trimming and J lost 2 bases, with 8 bases between them. CDR3 length: 15 residues. CDR3 residues: CASSLTPGPYNEQFF. CDR3 sequence (DNA): TGTGCCAGCAGCTTAACGCCAGGCCCCTACAATGAGCAGTTCTTC.

The chain uses TRBV28 and TRBJ1-2; a possible D gene is TRBD1 (6 bases). The length of the CDR3 is 12 residues. The germline V gene encodes CDR1 MDHEN and CDR2 SYDVKM. V was clipped by 3 bases and J by 8 bases, with 10 bases between them. CDR3 DNA sequence: TGTGCCAGCAGTTTCAGGGGCGGGGGCTACACCTTC. Amino acids: CASSFRGGGYTF.

The V call is TRBV2, the J call TRBJ1-1, with D unclear. This CDR3 is built from 13 residues. Trimming pared 6 bases from V and 0 bases from J, leaving 8 bases between. Germline V gives CDR1 SNHLY, CDR2 FYNNEI. CDR3 DNA: TGTGCCAGCAGGAGGAATATGAACACTGAAGCTTTCTTT. Amino acid sequence: CASRRNMNTEAFF.

The chain joins TRBV4-1 to TRBJ2-7, with a possible D match to TRBD1 (5 bases). CDR1 and CDR2 from the germline V gene are MGHRA and YSYEKL. Trimming took 4 bases from V and 0 from J, leaving 16 bases between them. This CDR3 contains 16 residues. CDR3 in DNA: TGCGCCAGCAGCCGGAACCCGACAGACCCCTCCTACGAGCAGTACTTC. It codes for CASSRNPTDPSYEQYF.

The V and J genes are TRBV11-2 and TRBJ2-3, with a weak D call TRBD1 (6 bases). The CDR3 extends over 13 amino acids. The germline V and J ends were trimmed by 7 bases and 6 bases, with 14 bases remaining between them. Germline V CDR1 and CDR2: SGHAT, FQNNGV. The CDR3 DNA is TGTGCCAGCAACTACAGGGCGGAGGATACGCAGTATTTT. Protein sequence: CASNYRAEDTQYF.

V gene TRBV6-5 combines with J gene TRBJ1-1; 7 bases align to TRBD1. The CDR3 extends over 14 amino acids. V was clipped by 6 bases and J by 4 bases; unmatched bases: 8. Germline CDR1 is MNHEY and CDR2 is SVGAGI. CDR3 protein: CASSQSRGITEAFF. As DNA, the CDR3 is TGTGCCAGCAGCCAATCCAGGGGGATCACTGAAGCTTTCTTT.

The chain combines TRBV6-5 with TRBJ2-5, with D possibly TRBD1 on 6 matching bases. The CDR3 length is 14 residues. Germline CDR1 reads MNHEY; CDR2 reads SVGAGI. Trimming left V 2 bases short and J 2 bases short, with 9 bases between. The CDR3 loop is CASSYGQLQETQYF. The CDR3 region has the DNA TGTGCCAGCAGTTACGGACAGCTTCAAGAGACCCAGTACTTC.

This rearrangement joins TRBV28 to TRBJ1-3, with 7 bases identical to TRBD1. The germline V gene encodes CDR1 MDHEN and CDR2 SYDVKM. CDR3 length: 17 residues. The V gene end was trimmed by 3 bases and the J gene end by 0 bases; junction bases not matched to a gene: 8. As DNA, the CDR3 is TGTGCCAGCAGTTTCGGAGGGGGCCACTTCTCTGGAAACACCATATATTTT. Its protein product is CASSFGGGHFSGNTIYF.

The rearrangement links TRBV12-1 to TRBJ2-1; the table's D call of TRBD2 was not tested on the DNA. TRBV12-1 is designated a pseudogene. This CDR3 spans 12 amino acids. DNA for the CDR3: TGTGCCAGCAGCTTTGGCGGCGGTGAGCAGTTCTTC. Translation gives CASSFGGGEQFF.

This sequence joins TRBV19 and TRBJ2-7; D is uncertain. Germline V lookup: CDR1 LNHDA, CDR2 SQIVND (reference sequence). V was pared by 7 bases and J by 2 bases, with 15 bases between. The CDR3 loop spans 14 amino acids. CDR3 loop: CASTPGVAPYEQYF. The CDR3 coding sequence is TGTGCCAGTACCCCCGGAGTAGCCCCCTACGAGCAGTACTTC.

V gene TRBV6-6 combines with J gene TRBJ2-7, with a weak D call TRBD1 (5 bases). CDR1 is MNHNY and CDR2 is SVGAGI in the germline V gene (reference sequence). The CDR3 totals 15 residues. Trimming cost V 7 bases and J 0 bases, with 16 bases left between them. CDR3 residues: CASTPPQGHSYEQYF. CDR3 sequence (DNA): TGTGCCAGCACCCCCCCCCAGGGCCACTCCTACGAGCAGTACTTC.

V usage is TRBV11-2 and J usage is TRBJ2-2; no firm D call. The germline gives CDR1 SGHAT, CDR2 FQNNGV. This CDR3 is built from 15 residues. V lost 1 base and J 4 bases, leaving 10 bases between the germline ends. Written as DNA, the CDR3 is TGTGCCAGCAGCTTAGTTCAGGTGCTCACCGGGGAGCTGTTTTTT. It codes for CASSLVQVLTGELFF.

The chain combines TRBV7-9 with TRBJ1-3, with TRBD1 matching over 7 bases. Germline V lookup: CDR1 SEHNR, CDR2 FQNEAQ (reference sequence). V shed 3 bases, J shed 7 bases, and the junction held 6 bases outside the gene matches. CDR3 length: 14 residues. The CDR3 here is CASSFTGEENTIYF. CDR3 bases: TGTGCCAGCAGCTTTACAGGGGAGGAGAACACCATATATTTT. Combining the CDR3 with reference TRBV7-9 and TRBJ1-3 gives the whole variable domain DTGVSQNPRHKITKRGQNVTFRCDPISEHNRLYWYRQTLGQGPEFLTYFQNEAQLEKSRLLSDRFSAERPKGSFSTLEIQRTEQGDSAMYLCASSFTGEENTIYFGEGSWLTVV.

The chain employs TRBV10-3 and TRBJ1-1, with no clear D. Trimming shortened V by 6 bases and J by 0 bases, and 11 bases separated the two germline ends. The CDR3 extends over 14 amino acids. Per germline, CDR1 ENHRY and CDR2 SYGVKD. The CDR3 sequence is CAISKAGMNTEAFF. DNA for the CDR3: TGTGCCATCAGCAAAGCGGGGATGAACACTGAAGCTTTCTTT.

CDR3 bases: TGTGCCAGCAGTGCACTAGCGGGAGGGTACGAGCAGTACTTC. Encoded protein: CASSALAGGYEQYF. V is TRBV7-2 and J is TRBJ2-7; TRBD2 matches at 13 bases. Losses at the gene ends were 6 bases for V and 4 bases for J; bases not matched to a gene: 3. The CDR3 runs 14 residues. CDR1 SGHTA and CDR2 FQGNSA come from the germline V gene.

Concerning this clone itself: The germline gene is not matched at one end of the junction; a read error may be the cause. The V and J genes are TRBV7-7 and TRBJ2-7; TRBD2 matches 10 bases. Germline V lookup: CDR1 SSHAT, CDR2 FNYEAQ (reference sequence). This CDR3 is 13 amino acids long. The CDR3 nucleotides read TGTGCTAGCAGCTCGGGACTAGCGAACGAGCAGTACTTC. This sequence encodes CASSSGLANEQYF.

V is TRBV6-5 and J is TRBJ1-1; D ambiguous. V lost 1 base and J lost 1, with 7 bases in between. CDR1 is MNHEY, CDR2 SVGAGI, per germline. The CDR3 contains 14 residues. CDR3 in DNA: TGTGCCAGCAGTTACTTTACGGGGAACACTGAAGCTTTCTTT. Protein product: CASSYFTGNTEAFF.

The V gene is TRBV19, the J gene TRBJ2-3; 8 bases align to TRBD2. Germline V gives CDR1 LNHDA, CDR2 SQIVND (reference sequence). After removal of 5 bases from V and 6 bases from J, the junction contained 10 bases not matched to a gene. The CDR3 is 15 amino acids. CDR3 loop: CASSPNLAGRDTQYF. The CDR3 nucleotides read TGTGCCAGTAGTCCAAACTTAGCGGGAAGGGATACGCAGTATTTT.

The V gene is TRBV7-2, the J gene TRBJ2-5; 8 positions agree with TRBD1. The germline V gene encodes CDR1 SGHTA and CDR2 FQGNSA. This CDR3 is 16 amino acids long. After removal of 5 bases from V and 4 bases from J, the junction contained 12 bases not matched to a gene. CDR3 sequence reads: CASSLWGGQGRETQYF. Here the CDR3 DNA reads TGTGCCAGCAGCCTTTGGGGCGGACAGGGCCGAGAGACCCAGTACTTC.

The chain carries TRBV29-1 and TRBJ2-5, with TRBD1 as a possible D gene (6 bases). Per germline, CDR1 SQVTM and CDR2 ANQGSEA. The V end was cut by 7 bases, the J end by 1 base, with 19 bases between. The CDR3 contains 15 residues. CDR3 nucleotide sequence: TGCAGCGGTGTATACCTACAGGGTGTCCAAGAGACCCAGTACTTC. Protein: CSGVYLQGVQETQYF.

The chain couples TRBV25-1 to TRBJ2-2; 14 nucleotides align to TRBD2. The CDR3 covers 15 residues. J gave up 6 bases and V 6 bases, and 3 bases lay outside the gene matches. CDR1 and CDR2 from the germline V gene are MGHDK and SYGVNS. As DNA, the CDR3 is TGTGCCAGCAGCGGACTAGCGGGAGGATCCGGGGAGCTGTTTTTT. It codes for CASSGLAGGSGELFF.

The J gene is TRBJ1-5, the V gene TRBV19; no clear D. V lost 5 bases and J lost 3, with 14 bases in between. The CDR3 totals 15 residues. CDR1 LNHDA and CDR2 SQIVND come from the germline V gene (reference sequence). CDR3 nucleotide sequence: TGTGCCAGTAGTGGCCTGGAGGAGGACAATCAGCCCCAGCATTTT. This gives the protein CASSGLEEDNQPQHF.

V usage is TRBV6-1 and J usage is TRBJ1-3, with TRBD1 identical over 8 bases. The CDR3 is 14 amino acids. CDR1 is MNHNS, CDR2 SASEGT, per germline. After removal of 4 bases from V and 6 bases from J, the junction contained 5 bases not matched to a gene. CDR3 loop: CASSVGQEANTIYF. The CDR3 DNA reads as TGTGCCAGCAGTGTGGGACAGGAGGCAAACACCATATATTTT.

J is TRBJ1-1 and V is TRBV19; TRBD1 agrees at 8 bases. CDR1 is LNHDA and CDR2 is SQIVND in the germline V gene (reference sequence). The CDR3 has 14 residues. V dropped 7 bases and J dropped 5; count of bases not matched to a gene: 9. CDR3 amino acids: CASTSRTGHTEAFF. The CDR3 DNA reads as TGTGCCAGTACCTCGCGGACAGGGCATACTGAAGCTTTCTTT.